This T cell receptor (beta chain) is drawn from a study of blood T cell repertoires in COVID-19. Study in general: Samples came from the United States, Italy and Spain, spanning acute and convalescent COVID-19.

Measured with immunoSEQ multiplex PCR; TCRdb has only the in-frame clones, and not every one. The sample records roughly 160,000 clones, approximately 80% being singletons. J lost 3 bases, V lost 7 bases, and 10 bases had no gene match. Per germline, CDR1 SQVTM and CDR2 ANQGSEA. The CDR3 length is 15 residues. The origin of this receptor is a woman aged 55-69 years with acute or convalescent COVID-19. The sample comprised peripheral blood. The rearrangement uses TRBV29-1 and TRBJ2-1, with 9 bases fitting TRBD2. CDR3 sequence reads: CSAGGLAGNYNEQFF. CDR3 DNA: TGCAGCGCCGGAGGCCTAGCGGGGAACTACAATGAGCAGTTCTTC.